Described below is a single T cell receptor beta chain sequence and its context. No antigen is known for it. The repertoire was sequenced with immunoSEQ multiplex PCR; TCRdb's copy has only in-frame clones and lacks some. The repertoire holds some 45,000 clones, around 80% seen once, with just over 5% in the top ten. This sample was included in a study of OX40 agonist ivuxolimab in advanced cancers. CDR1 is SGHRS, CDR2 YFSETQ, per germline. This CDR3 comprises 15 residues. After removal of 3 bases from V and 6 bases from J, the junction contained 8 bases not matched to a gene. Blood sampling was done at baseline, cycle 4 day 1, and cycle 7 day 1. Findings and limits, study-wide: CD4+ and CD8+ T cells in blood underwent clonal expansion by week 6 at 0.1 to 3.0 mg/kg.

The V call is TRBV5-1, the J call TRBJ1-2, with 10 bases fitting TRBD1. Specimen: CD4+ or CD8+ T cells sorted from blood, collected in a trial of the OX40 agonist ivuxolimab. This sequence originates from an adult with an advanced solid tumor such as melanoma, head and neck, liver or kidney cancer. The CDR3 coding sequence is TGCGCCAGCAGCTCGCGGACAGGGGGTAGTAATGGCTACACCTTC. Translation gives CASSSRTGGSNGYTF.